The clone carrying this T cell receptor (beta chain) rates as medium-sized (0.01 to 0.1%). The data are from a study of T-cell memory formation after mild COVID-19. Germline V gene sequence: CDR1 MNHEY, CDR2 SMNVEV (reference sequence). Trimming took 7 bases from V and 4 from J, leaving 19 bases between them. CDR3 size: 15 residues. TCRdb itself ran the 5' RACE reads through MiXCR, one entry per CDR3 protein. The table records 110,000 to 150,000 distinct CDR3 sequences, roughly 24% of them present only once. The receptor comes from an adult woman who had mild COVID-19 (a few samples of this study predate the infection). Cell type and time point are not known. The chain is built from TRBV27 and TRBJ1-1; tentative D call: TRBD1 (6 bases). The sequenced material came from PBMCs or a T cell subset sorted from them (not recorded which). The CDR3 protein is CASTPAVGGSTEAFF. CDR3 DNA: TGTGCCAGCACCCCCGCCGTGGGGGGCTCCACTGAAGCTTTCTTT.